These 2 T cell receptor beta chains came from one sample sequenced in a study of high-grade serous ovarian cancer treatment subgroups. Sequencing was performed with immunoSEQ multiplex PCR; in TCRdb, only in-frame clones are kept and a portion is missing. The data contain about 7,600 clones, roughly 79% of them seen just once; the ten biggest clones take up 11%. Tumor tissue was taken before any definitive surgery or chemotherapy was given. The source material was tumor tissue. These receptors were obtained from a human donor with high-grade serous ovarian cancer.

This rearrangement joins TRBV2 to TRBJ2-5, with D perhaps matching TRBD1 (6 bases). Germline V gene lookup returns CDR1 SNHLY and CDR2 FYNNEI. This CDR3 has 15 amino acids. V was cut by 3 bases and J by 1 base, with 12 bases left in between. CDR3 coding DNA: TGTGCCAGCAGTGACCAGGGGCTAGCCCAAGAGACCCAGTACTTC. It translates to CASSDQGLAQETQYF.

V is TRBV18 and J is TRBJ2-3; the match to TRBD2 covers 9 bases. The CDR3 covers 14 residues. V gave up 6 bases and J gave up 4 bases; unmatched junction bases: 5. Germline assignment: CDR1 KGHSH and CDR2 LQKENI. As DNA, the CDR3 is TGTGCCAGCTCCCCAGCGGGGGGTCCAGATACGCAGTATTTT. It is translated as CASSPAGGPDTQYF.